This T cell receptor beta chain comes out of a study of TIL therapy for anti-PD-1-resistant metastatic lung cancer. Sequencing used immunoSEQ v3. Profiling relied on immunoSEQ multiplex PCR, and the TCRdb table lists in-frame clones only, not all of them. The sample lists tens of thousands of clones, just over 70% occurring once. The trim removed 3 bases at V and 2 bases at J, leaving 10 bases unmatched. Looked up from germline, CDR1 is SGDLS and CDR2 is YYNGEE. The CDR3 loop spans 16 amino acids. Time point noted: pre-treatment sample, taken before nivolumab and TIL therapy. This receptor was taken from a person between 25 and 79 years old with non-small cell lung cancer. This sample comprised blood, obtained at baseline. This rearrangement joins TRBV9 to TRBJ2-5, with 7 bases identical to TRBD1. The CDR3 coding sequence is TGTGCCAGCAGCGCACAGAGGCCAGGGGGACAAGAGACCCAGTACTTC. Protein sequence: CASSAQRPGGQETQYF.